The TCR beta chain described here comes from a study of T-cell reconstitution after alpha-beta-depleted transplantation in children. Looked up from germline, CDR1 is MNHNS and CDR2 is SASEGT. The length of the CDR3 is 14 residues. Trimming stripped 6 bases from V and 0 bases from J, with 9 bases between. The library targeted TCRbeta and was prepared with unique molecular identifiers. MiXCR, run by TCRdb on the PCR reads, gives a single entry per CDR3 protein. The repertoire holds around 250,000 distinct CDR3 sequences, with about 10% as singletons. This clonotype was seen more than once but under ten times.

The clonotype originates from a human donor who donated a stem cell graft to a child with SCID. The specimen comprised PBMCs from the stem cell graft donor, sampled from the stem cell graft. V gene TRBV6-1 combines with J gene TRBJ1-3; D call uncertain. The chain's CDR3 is CASRIDNSGNTIYF. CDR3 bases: TGTGCCAGCAGGATAGACAACTCTGGAAACACCATATATTTT.